Included here is one T cell receptor beta chain sequence, with context. Its specificity is not known. The PCR employed 60 Vbeta primers together with 13 Jbeta primers. Sequencing was performed with immunoSEQ multiplex PCR; in TCRdb, only in-frame clones are kept and a portion is missing. The sample consists of 75,000 to 80,000 clones, about four fifths of them appearing once. This entry comes from a study of cytomegalovirus exposure and HLA in healthy donors. Whole-study context: There were nearly 120 million unique TCR beta sequences, drawn from about 179 million T cells, in an earlier analysis. The study's findings and limits: Listed as cytomegalovirus-associated were 150 or so TCR beta chains. A missense variant in DCLRE1C was later tied to TCR beta V- and J-gene trimming.

The CDR3 is made up of 11 amino acids. The receptor's source is a male donor in good health and CMV-seropositive. The specimen sequenced was PBMCs. J is TRBJ1-2 and V is TRBV12-2. TRBV12-2 is a listed pseudogene. The chain's CDR3 is CASLSSGGYTF. In DNA form, the CDR3 reads TGTGCAAGTCTCTCGTCCGGTGGCTACACCTTC.